The next 3 T cell receptor beta chains were all read from a single sample in a study of identical twins. A single record per CDR3 protein comes from TCRdb applying MiXCR to the 5' RACE reads. Altogether roughly 1.6 million distinct CDR3 sequences are present, more than 30% being singletons, with the ten largest covering 0.27%. Sequencing was carried out using cord blood. All receptors come from a newborn girl in good health.

The CDR3 region is CASSPGGLRAYNEQFF. CDR3 in DNA: TGTGCCAGCTCACCAGGGGGCCTTAGAGCGTACAATGAGCAGTTCTTC. The chain joins TRBV18 to TRBJ2-1; a possible D gene is TRBD1 (6 bases). Germline loops: CDR1 KGHSH, CDR2 LQKENI. This CDR3 contains 16 residues. V was trimmed by 2 bases and J by 4 bases, leaving 15 bases between them. Full variable domain (rest looked up from reference TRBV18 and TRBJ2-1): NAGVMQNPRHLVRRRGQEARLRCSPMKGHSHVYWYRQLPEEGLKFMVYLQKENIIDESGMPKERFSAEFPKEGPSILRIQQVVRGDSAAYFCASSPGGLRAYNEQFFGPGTRLTVL.

The chain combines TRBV4-2 with TRBJ2-3; D assignment may be TRBD1 or TRBD2 (6 bases each). Germline CDR1 and CDR2: LGHNA and YNFKEQ. V gave up 2 bases and J gave up 10 bases, with 16 bases separating them. This CDR3 contains 14 residues. The CDR3 sequence is CASSQSTLGGSQYF. CDR3 nucleotide sequence: TGTGCCAGCAGCCAATCCACGTTGGGGGGCTCGCAGTATTTT.

This clonotype was picked up many times. The J gene is TRBJ2-1, the V gene TRBV3-1; perhaps TRBD2 as D (7 bases). CDR3 size: 15 residues. Germline CDR1 is LGHDT and CDR2 is YNNKEL (reference sequence). The ends were cut back, 2 bases at V and 8 bases at J, with 16 bases in the middle. The CDR3 loop is CASSQWGGPLYEQFF. Here the CDR3 DNA reads TGTGCCAGCAGCCAATGGGGGGGGCCATTATATGAGCAGTTCTTC.